This T cell receptor (beta chain) appears in the sequencing data of a study of T-cell reconstitution after alpha-beta-depleted transplantation in children (dated by TCRdb to about 2016). Regarding the study in general: T-cell immune reconstitution after TCRalphabeta/CD19-depleted allogeneic hematopoietic cell transplantation in children was quantitatively tracked in the study by means of TCR repertoire profiling.

Library method: PCR. The instrument was an Illumina HiSeq 2500. To normalize quantification of the TCRbeta repertoire, the TCR libraries were built with molecular barcoding that relied on unique molecular identifiers. TCRdb reworked the public reads: Q25 trimming with fastp, MiXCR clone assembly, productive beta chains retained. CDR3 protein duplicates are merged, each entry listing the most common genes and DNA. Within this sample are over 550,000 distinct CDR3 sequences, with about 11% of them counted one time only. The ten largest clones capture 4% to 5% of the sample. This clonotype showed up just a few times. Its antigen specificity is not known. No per-base quality is available; no much larger clone lies one base away. V is reduced by 4 bases and J by 6 bases, leaving a spacing of 12 bases between them. From the cysteine through the phenylalanine, the CDR3 covers 12 amino acids. Here the CDR3 DNA is all that survives: 36 bases in frame from base 1. CDR1 and CDR2 (DFQATT, SNEGSKA) derive from the germline V gene (reference sequence).

The sequence joins TRBV20-1 to TRBJ1-1, with no D gene named confidently. The specimen was PBMCs from the stem cell graft donor, collected from the stem cell graft. This sequence was found in a human donor who donated a stem cell graft to a child with acute myeloid leukemia. In nucleotide form, the sequence is TGCAGTGCTACCTTAAGTGGTTCTGAAGCTTTCTTT. Its coded protein is CSATLSGSEAFF.